This T cell receptor (beta chain) stems from a study of blood T cell repertoires in COVID-19. Across the whole study: Material from acute and convalescent COVID-19 was sourced from the United States, Italy and Spain. T cells, B-cell-depleted T cells, or PBMCs supplied cDNA or gDNA.

Per the original data handling: How many nucleated cells were present was estimated from reference gene primer amplification. Assay used: immunoSEQ multiplex PCR; TCRdb lists only in-frame clones, some missing. D and trimming come from the DNA, and the V and J calls and clone size come from that table. The sample holds about 80,000 clones, around 88% seen once. This TCR was recovered from an elderly woman with acute or convalescent COVID-19. The sample taken for sequencing was peripheral blood.

CDR3 loop: CASRATPTNEKLFF. CDR3 DNA sequence: TGTGCCAGTAGGGCAACCCCAACTAATGAAAAACTGTTTTTT. V and J are TRBV19 and TRBJ1-4; no firm D call. The CDR3 consists of 14 residues. Looked up from germline, CDR1 is LNHDA and CDR2 is SQIVND (reference sequence). The V gene lost 6 bases and the J gene lost 0 bases, with 8 bases spanning the gap. Variable domain in full (rest from reference TRBV19 and TRBJ1-4): DGGITQSPKYLFRKEGQNVTLSCEQNLNHDAMYWYRQDPGQGLRLIYYSQIVNDFQKGDIAEGYSVSREKKESFPLTVTSAQKNPTAFYLCASRATPTNEKLFFGSGTQLSVL.